What follows describes a single TCR beta chain. Antigen: not known. Random hexamers served to reverse transcribe roughly 0.45 to 1 ug RNA. TCR beta CDR3 was amplified by immunoSEQ covering 54 Vbeta and 13 Jbeta. A single record per CDR3 protein comes from TCRdb applying MiXCR to the immunoSEQ multiplex PCR reads. The sample has about 180,000 distinct CDR3 sequences; 94% are singletons. This sample is drawn from a study of CD8 T cells in Susac syndrome. Germline loops: CDR1 DFQATT, CDR2 SNEGSKA (reference sequence). There are 16 residues in the CDR3. With 4 bases removed from V and 0 bases from J, the gap between germline ends came to 18 bases. Study conclusions and caveats: The study's TCR sequencing and HLA analysis covered a relatively small number of individuals, and the study acknowledged this.

This clonotype originated in a human donor with Susac syndrome. The J gene is TRBJ1-1, the V gene TRBV20-1; TRBD1 is a possible D gene (6 bases). Specimen: CD4+ T cells from PBMCs. The CDR3: CSAMGLGPGVNTEAFF. Here the CDR3 DNA reads TGCAGTGCTATGGGGCTGGGGCCAGGGGTGAACACTGAAGCTTTCTTT.